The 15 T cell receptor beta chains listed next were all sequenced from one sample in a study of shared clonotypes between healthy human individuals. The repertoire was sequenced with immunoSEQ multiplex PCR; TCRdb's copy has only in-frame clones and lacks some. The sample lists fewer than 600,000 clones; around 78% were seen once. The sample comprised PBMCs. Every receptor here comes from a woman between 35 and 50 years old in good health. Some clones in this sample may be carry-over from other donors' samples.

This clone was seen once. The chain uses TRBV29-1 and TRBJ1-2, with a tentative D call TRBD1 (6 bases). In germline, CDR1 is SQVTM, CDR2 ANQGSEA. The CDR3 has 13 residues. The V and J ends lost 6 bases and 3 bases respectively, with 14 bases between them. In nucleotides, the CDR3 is TGCAGCGTGTCACGGGGGCAGGACTATGGCTACACCTTC. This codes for CSVSRGQDYGYTF. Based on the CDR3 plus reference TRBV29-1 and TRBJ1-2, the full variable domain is SAVISQKPSRDICQRGTSLTIQCQVDSQVTMMFWYRQQPGQSLTLIATANQGSEATYESGFVIDKFPISRPNLTFSTLTVSNMSPEDSSIYLCSVSRGQDYGYTFGSGTRLTVV.

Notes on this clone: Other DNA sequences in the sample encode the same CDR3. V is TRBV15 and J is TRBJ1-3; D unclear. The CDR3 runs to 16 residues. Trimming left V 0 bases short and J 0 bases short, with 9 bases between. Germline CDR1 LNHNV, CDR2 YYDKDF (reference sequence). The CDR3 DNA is TGTGCCACCAGCAGAGATCGCGGTAGCTCTGGAAACACCATATATTTT. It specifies CATSRDRGSSGNTIYF.

The CDR3 DNA follows: TGTGCCAGTAGTGGAACCACGGGACGATTTAATGAAAAACTGTTTTTT. Its translation: CASSGTTGRFNEKLFF. V gene TRBV19 combines with J gene TRBJ1-4; weak D call: TRBD1 (5 bases). CDR1 LNHDA and CDR2 SQIVND come from the germline V gene (reference sequence). Trimming took 5 bases from V and 4 from J, leaving 17 bases between them. The CDR3 runs to 16 residues.

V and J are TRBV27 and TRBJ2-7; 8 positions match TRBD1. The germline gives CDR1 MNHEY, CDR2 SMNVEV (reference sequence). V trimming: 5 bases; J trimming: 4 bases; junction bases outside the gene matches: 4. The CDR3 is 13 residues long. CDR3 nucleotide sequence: TGTGCCAGCAGTCTCAGACAGGGGTACGAGCAGTACTTC. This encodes CASSLRQGYEQYF.

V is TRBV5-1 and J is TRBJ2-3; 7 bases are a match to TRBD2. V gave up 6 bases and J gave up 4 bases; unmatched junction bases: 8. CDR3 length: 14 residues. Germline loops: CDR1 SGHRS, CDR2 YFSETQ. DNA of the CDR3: TGCGCCAGCACGGCGGGAGTGGGCGCAGATACGCAGTATTTT. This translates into CASTAGVGADTQYF.

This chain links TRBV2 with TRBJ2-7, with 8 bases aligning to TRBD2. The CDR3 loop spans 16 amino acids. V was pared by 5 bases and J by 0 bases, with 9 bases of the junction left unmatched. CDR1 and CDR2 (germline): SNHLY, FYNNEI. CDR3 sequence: CASSQRLGLDSYEQYF. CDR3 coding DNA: TGTGCCAGCAGTCAGAGGTTGGGACTAGACTCCTACGAGCAGTACTTC.

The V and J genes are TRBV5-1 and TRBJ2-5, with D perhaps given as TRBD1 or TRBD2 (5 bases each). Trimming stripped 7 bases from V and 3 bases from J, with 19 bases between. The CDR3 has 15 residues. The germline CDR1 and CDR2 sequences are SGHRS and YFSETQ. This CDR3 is CASALLGVLEETQYF. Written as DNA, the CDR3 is TGCGCCAGCGCCTTACTGGGGGTCCTGGAAGAGACCCAGTACTTC. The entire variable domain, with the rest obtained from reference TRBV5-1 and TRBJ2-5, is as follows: KAGVTQTPRYLIKTRGQQVTLSCSPISGHRSVSWYQQTPGQGLQFLFEYFSETQRNKGNFPGRFSGRQFSNSRSEMNVSTLELGDSALYLCASALLGVLEETQYFGPGTRLLVL.

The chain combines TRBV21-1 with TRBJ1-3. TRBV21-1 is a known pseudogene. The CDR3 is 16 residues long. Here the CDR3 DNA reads TGTGCCAGCAGCCACCAAGGGAAAAGGGATCGGAACACCATATATTTT. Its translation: CASSHQGKRDRNTIYF.

Here the CDR3 DNA reads TGTGCCAGCAGCTTAGGAGGTAGCGGGAGTATCGAGACCCAGTACTTC. It encodes CASSLGGSGSIETQYF. The rearrangement joins TRBV9 to TRBJ2-5, with 9 bases fitting TRBD2. Germline values: CDR1 SGDLS, CDR2 YYNGEE. V was pared by 4 bases and J by 5 bases, with 12 bases of the junction left unmatched. The CDR3 has 16 amino acids.

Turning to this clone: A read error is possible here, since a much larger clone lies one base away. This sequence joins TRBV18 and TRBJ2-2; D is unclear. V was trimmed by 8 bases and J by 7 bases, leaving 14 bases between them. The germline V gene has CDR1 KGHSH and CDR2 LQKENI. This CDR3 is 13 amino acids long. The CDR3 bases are TGTGCCAGCCTGAACCCAAGAATCGGGGAGCTGTTTTTT. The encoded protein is CASLNPRIGELFF.

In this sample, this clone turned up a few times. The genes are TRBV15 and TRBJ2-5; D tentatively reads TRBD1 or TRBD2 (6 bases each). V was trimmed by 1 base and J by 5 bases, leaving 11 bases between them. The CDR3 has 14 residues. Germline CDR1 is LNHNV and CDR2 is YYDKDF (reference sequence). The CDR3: CATSRGGAVETQYF. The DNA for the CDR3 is TGTGCCACCAGCAGAGGGGGGGCGGTTGAGACCCAGTACTTC.

CDR3 nucleotide sequence: TGTGCCAGCAGGACCTACTTGACAGTCCCCGGGGAGCTGTTTTTT. Amino acids: CASRTYLTVPGELFF. The chain has TRBV4-2 and TRBJ2-2; TRBD1 might be the D (5 bases). Germline lookup yields CDR1 LGHNA and CDR2 YNFKEQ. The CDR3 extends over 15 amino acids. Trimming stripped 6 bases from V and 6 bases from J, with 17 bases between.

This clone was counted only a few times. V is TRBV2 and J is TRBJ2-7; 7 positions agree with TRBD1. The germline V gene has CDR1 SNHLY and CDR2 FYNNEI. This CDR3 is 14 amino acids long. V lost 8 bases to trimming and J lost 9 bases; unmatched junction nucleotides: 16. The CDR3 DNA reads TGTGCCAGCTCCAAAGTGGGGACAGCTCCCGGGCAGTACTTC. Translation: CASSKVGTAPGQYF.

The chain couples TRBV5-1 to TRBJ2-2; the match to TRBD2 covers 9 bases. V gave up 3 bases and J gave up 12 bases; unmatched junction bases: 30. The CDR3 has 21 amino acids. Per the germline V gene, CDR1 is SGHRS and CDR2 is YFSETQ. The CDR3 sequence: CASSSHSAGGFSITSRSQLFF. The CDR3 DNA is TGCGCCAGCAGCTCCCACTCAGCGGGAGGTTTTTCGATCACCTCACGTTCGCAGCTGTTTTTT.

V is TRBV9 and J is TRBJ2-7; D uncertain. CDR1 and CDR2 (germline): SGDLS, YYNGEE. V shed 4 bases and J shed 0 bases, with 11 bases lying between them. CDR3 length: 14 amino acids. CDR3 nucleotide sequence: TGTGCCAGCAGCCCCCAGGTAGGCTCCTACGAGCAGTACTTC. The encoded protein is CASSPQVGSYEQYF.